The 32 T cell receptor beta chains below were found in one sample sequenced in a study of cytomegalovirus exposure and HLA in healthy donors. PCR used 60 Vbeta primers and 13 Jbeta primers. Clones were sequenced by immunoSEQ multiplex PCR, and TCRdb holds only the in-frame ones, with some missing. The repertoire holds about 120,000 clones, roughly four fifths seen once, with more than 15% in the top ten. Sequencing was carried out using PBMCs. Receptors originate from a man in his fifties in good health and CMV-seropositive.

The chain combines TRBV7-2 with TRBJ1-1; D is possibly TRBD1 (6 bases). The CDR3 is made up of 14 amino acids. Trimming stripped 5 bases from V and 3 bases from J, with 13 bases between. From germline, CDR1 is SGHTA and CDR2 FQGNSA. The CDR3 coding sequence is TGTGCCAGCAGCCCCCAAACAGGGCACACTGAAGCTTTCTTT. Its translation: CASSPQTGHTEAFF.

The J gene is TRBJ1-5, the V gene TRBV6-1; TRBD1 matches 7 bases. The CDR3 covers 13 residues. Germline values: CDR1 MNHNS, CDR2 SASEGT. J gave up 6 bases and V 10 bases, and 9 bases lay outside the gene matches. The DNA of the CDR3 is TGTGCCATAGGACAGGAGGGTAGTCAGCCCCAGCATTTT. Protein: CAIGQEGSQPQHF.

A remark on this clone: Other nucleotide sequences from this sample produce the same CDR3. The gene calls are TRBV15 and TRBJ2-1; 10 bases agree with TRBD1. This CDR3 is 15 amino acids long. Germline V CDR1 and CDR2: LNHNV, YYDKDF (reference sequence). V dropped 5 bases and J dropped 6; count of bases not matched to a gene: 7. The CDR3 loop reads CATSFPGQGINEQFF. The CDR3 nucleotides are TGTGCCACCAGCTTTCCGGGACAGGGGATCAATGAGCAGTTCTTC.

The chain combines TRBV6-1 with TRBJ2-3; D not resolved. In germline, CDR1 is MNHNS, CDR2 SASEGT. The CDR3 loop spans 12 amino acids. Trimming pared 3 bases from V and 5 bases from J, leaving 6 bases between. The CDR3 reads CASSEFKDTQYF. The CDR3 bases are TGTGCCAGCAGTGAGTTTAAAGATACGCAGTATTTT.

The DNA of the CDR3 is TGTGCCAGCAGCGCTACAGTTTTTAATGAGCAGTTCTTC. It yields the protein CASSATVFNEQFF. The chain joins TRBV5-4 to TRBJ2-1; D not certain. CDR1 is SGHNT and CDR2 is YYREEE in the germline V gene (reference sequence). The CDR3 contains 13 residues. Trimming removed 4 bases from V and 7 bases from J, with 12 bases in between. The entire variable domain, with the rest obtained from reference TRBV5-4 and TRBJ2-1, is as follows: ETGVTQSPTHLIKTRGQQVTLRCSSQSGHNTVSWYQQALGQGPQFIFQYYREEENGRGNFPPRFSGLQFPNYSSELNVNALELDDSALYLCASSATVFNEQFFGPGTRLTVL.

The V gene is TRBV7-9, the J gene TRBJ1-4; D may be TRBD1 (5 bases). Trimming took 3 bases from V and 0 from J, leaving 5 bases between them. This CDR3 is built from 14 residues. The germline CDR1 and CDR2 sequences are SEHNR and FQNEAQ (reference sequence). Here the CDR3 reads CASSFRATNEKLFF. In DNA, the CDR3 is TGTGCCAGCAGCTTCAGGGCAACTAATGAAAAACTGTTTTTT.

The chain employs TRBV4-1 and TRBJ2-2; maybe TRBD2 (7 bases). CDR3 length: 16 residues. Germline V CDR1 and CDR2: MGHRA, YSYEKL. Trimming left V 5 bases short and J 4 bases short, with 17 bases between. The CDR3 DNA reads TGCGCCAGCAGCTTTCGGGAGGCGACAGGCACCGGGGAGCTGTTTTTT. This encodes CASSFREATGTGELFF.

V usage is TRBV27 and J usage is TRBJ2-5; perhaps TRBD1 as D (6 bases). With 4 bases removed from V and 5 bases from J, the gap between germline ends came to 14 bases. This CDR3 is built from 14 residues. Per the germline V gene, CDR1 is MNHEY and CDR2 is SMNVEV (reference sequence). Here the CDR3 reads CASSWGRLGETQYF. CDR3 DNA: TGTGCCAGCAGTTGGGGGCGGTTAGGTGAGACCCAGTACTTC.

The rearrangement joins TRBV10-1 to TRBJ2-5; TRBD1 matches 7 bases. The CDR3 extends over 14 amino acids. Looked up from germline, CDR1 is WNHNN and CDR2 is SYGVQD (reference sequence). V trimming: 0 bases; J trimming: 5 bases; junction bases outside the gene matches: 3. The CDR3 DNA is TGCGCCAGCAGTGAGTCGAGGGGGCGGGAGACCCAGTACTTC. It yields the protein CASSESRGRETQYF.

The V call is TRBV19, the J call TRBJ2-5, with D possibly TRBD1 on 5 matching bases. The germline V gene encodes CDR1 LNHDA and CDR2 SQIVND (reference sequence). Trimming stripped 10 bases from V and 5 bases from J, with 14 bases between. CDR3 length equals 12 residues. The CDR3 protein is CATSQGSETQYF. The CDR3 DNA follows: TGTGCCACCTCTCAGGGATCGGAGACCCAGTACTTC. Complete variable domain (other parts from reference TRBV19 and TRBJ2-5): DGGITQSPKYLFRKEGQNVTLSCEQNLNHDAMYWYRQDPGQGLRLIYYSQIVNDFQKGDIAEGYSVSREKKESFPLTVTSAQKNPTAFYLCATSQGSETQYFGPGTRLLVL.

This chain connects TRBV7-2 to TRBJ1-2; TRBD1 agrees at 7 bases. The CDR3 has 15 residues. CDR1 and CDR2 from the germline V gene are SGHTA and FQGNSA. The trim removed 2 bases at V and 1 base at J, leaving 4 bases unmatched. CDR3 nucleotide sequence: TGTGCCAGCAGCTTAAGGACAGGTCATAACTATGGCTACACCTTC. Its translation is CASSLRTGHNYGYTF.

This clone was seen once. The V call is TRBV28, the J call TRBJ1-1; 8 bases are a match to TRBD1. V shed 8 bases and J 6 bases; nucleotides not matched to a gene: 11. Per germline, CDR1 MDHEN and CDR2 SYDVKM. CDR3 length equals 14 residues. The CDR3 loop reads CASHAPGGRAEAFF. Written as DNA, the CDR3 is TGTGCCAGCCATGCCCCAGGGGGCAGGGCTGAAGCTTTCTTT.

The rearrangement joins TRBV7-2 to TRBJ2-2; 8 bases fit TRBD2. Germline loops: CDR1 SGHTA, CDR2 FQGNSA. V lost 2 bases, J lost 5 bases, and 4 bases stayed unmatched. The CDR3 has 15 amino acids. The CDR3 loop reads CASSLRTSRTGELFF. The DNA for the CDR3 is TGTGCCAGCAGCTTAAGGACTAGCCGAACCGGGGAGCTGTTTTTT.

This clone has a handful of counts. The V gene is TRBV19, the J gene TRBJ1-2; 8 nucleotides match TRBD1. This CDR3 has 16 residues. V shed 4 bases, J shed 6 bases, and the junction held 13 bases outside the gene matches. Looked up from germline, CDR1 is LNHDA and CDR2 is SQIVND (reference sequence). CDR3 sequence: CASSRPPRGQGDGYTF. The CDR3 DNA reads as TGTGCCAGTAGTAGGCCGCCCAGGGGGCAGGGGGATGGCTACACCTTC.

The rearrangement uses TRBV9 and TRBJ2-7; 7 nucleotides match TRBD1. This CDR3 has 15 residues. Germline V CDR1 and CDR2: SGDLS, YYNGEE. The V and J ends lost 3 bases and 5 bases, in that order; junction bases with no gene match: 11. The chain's CDR3 is CASSDRQGEPNEQYF. CDR3 DNA sequence: TGTGCCAGCAGCGACCGACAGGGAGAGCCTAACGAGCAGTACTTC.

This clone was counted only a few times. The V call is TRBV11-3, the J call TRBJ2-7, with TRBD1 identical over 7 bases. The CDR3 is made up of 14 amino acids. Germline V lookup: CDR1 SGHNT, CDR2 YENEEA. V trimming: 5 bases; J trimming: 0 bases; junction bases outside the gene matches: 4. The CDR3 loop reads CASSPGQPSYEQYF. In DNA form, the CDR3 reads TGTGCCAGCAGCCCGGGACAGCCCTCCTACGAGCAGTACTTC.

A single count supports this clone. DNA for the CDR3: TGCGCCAGCAGCCAACTCCTGGGGGACAGAGATAATGAAAAACTGTTTTTT. Residues: CASSQLLGDRDNEKLFF. The chain is built from TRBV4-3 and TRBJ1-4, with 7 positions matching TRBD1. The CDR3 loop spans 17 amino acids. Germline CDR1 is LGHNA and CDR2 is YSLEER. V trimming: 2 bases; J trimming: 4 bases; junction bases outside the gene matches: 10.

The chain uses TRBV5-4 and TRBJ2-7; D call uncertain. CDR3 length equals 14 residues. V was pared by 4 bases and J by 0 bases, with 11 bases between. Germline-derived CDR1 and CDR2 are SGHNT and YYREEE (reference sequence). The CDR3 sequence: CASSDPRSSYEQYF. The CDR3 nucleotides are TGTGCCAGCAGCGACCCTAGGAGCTCCTACGAGCAGTACTTC.

The V call is TRBV9, the J call TRBJ2-5; TRBD2 might be the D (7 bases). The germline gives CDR1 SGDLS, CDR2 YYNGEE. The length of the CDR3 is 15 residues. The V gene lost 0 bases and the J gene lost 4 bases, with 13 bases spanning the gap. The CDR3 DNA sequence: TGTGCCAGCAGCGTAGGGGGGGGGCCAGCAGAGACCCAGTACTTC. Translated, it gives CASSVGGGPAETQYF.

The chain joins TRBV7-2 to TRBJ2-2; 7 nucleotides agree with TRBD2. After removal of 1 base from V and 5 bases from J, the junction contained 4 bases not matched to a gene. CDR1 and CDR2 from the germline V gene are SGHTA and FQGNSA. The CDR3 is 15 residues long. Written as DNA, the CDR3 is TGTGCCAGCAGCTTAGACCCAGCGGGGACCGGGGAGCTGTTTTTT. It translates to CASSLDPAGTGELFF.

The chain has TRBV19 and TRBJ1-3; TRBD1 might be the D (6 bases). V was trimmed by 5 bases and J by 6 bases, leaving 14 bases between them. Germline-derived CDR1 and CDR2 are LNHDA and SQIVND (reference sequence). The CDR3 runs 14 residues. CDR3 amino acids: CASSRGQNSNTIYF. The CDR3 DNA follows: TGTGCCAGTAGTCGGGGACAAAACTCAAACACCATATATTTT.

J is TRBJ1-3 and V is TRBV11-2; no clear D gene. CDR1 SGHAT and CDR2 FQNNGV come from the germline V gene. Trimming stripped 4 bases from V and 0 bases from J, with 10 bases between. This CDR3 has 15 residues. Here the CDR3 reads CASSSPRDSGNTIYF. The CDR3 DNA reads as TGTGCCAGCAGCTCCCCCCGGGACTCTGGAAACACCATATATTTT.

This chain connects TRBV5-1 to TRBJ1-1; TRBD1 aligns across 10 bases. Germline-derived CDR1 and CDR2 are SGHRS and YFSETQ. V lost 0 bases to trimming and J lost 1 base; unmatched junction nucleotides: 3. The CDR3 is 16 residues long. The CDR3 DNA follows: TGCGCCAGCAGCTTGGGGGGGACAGGGGCGAACACTGAAGCTTTCTTT. This encodes CASSLGGTGANTEAFF.

This clone was detected only a few times. The chain employs TRBV7-6 and TRBJ2-3; 10 nucleotides align to TRBD1. CDR3 length: 16 amino acids. After removal of 5 bases from V and 6 bases from J, the junction contained 11 bases not matched to a gene. The germline gives CDR1 SGHVS, CDR2 FNYEAQ. CDR3 bases: TGTGCCAGCAGCCCCGACAGGGGGCTCCGCAGGGATACGCAGTATTTT. As protein: CASSPDRGLRRDTQYF.

The chain is built from TRBV18 and TRBJ2-1; 8 bases fit TRBD2. The V segment lost 2 bases and the J segment 10 bases; nucleotides outside the gene matches: 16. Per germline, CDR1 KGHSH and CDR2 LQKENI. The CDR3 loop spans 17 amino acids. The CDR3 region is CASSPFKSAGGPGEQFF. The CDR3 bases are TGTGCCAGCTCACCATTCAAGTCCGCGGGAGGCCCAGGGGAGCAGTTCTTC.

This sequence joins TRBV6-1 and TRBJ2-2; TRBD2 matches at 7 bases. This CDR3 is 15 amino acids long. Germline loops: CDR1 MNHNS, CDR2 SASEGT. V dropped 9 bases and J dropped 2; count of bases not matched to a gene: 9. CDR3 sequence reads: CASMTGTTNTGELFF. CDR3 DNA sequence: TGTGCCAGTATGACCGGGACTACTAACACCGGGGAGCTGTTTTTT.

The genes are TRBV7-2 and TRBJ1-1; 7 nucleotides line up with TRBD1. CDR1 and CDR2 (germline): SGHTA, FQGNSA. The V and J ends lost 2 bases and 1 base, in that order; junction bases with no gene match: 7. The CDR3 is made up of 16 amino acids. Written as DNA, the CDR3 is TGTGCCAGCAGCTTACGGAGGGGGCAAACGAACACTGAAGCTTTCTTT. Translating it yields CASSLRRGQTNTEAFF. Full variable domain (missing parts from reference TRBV7-2 and TRBJ1-1): GAGVSQSPSNKVTEKGKDVELRCDPISGHTALYWYRQSLGQGLEFLIYFQGNSAPDKSGLPSDRFSAERTGGSVSTLTIQRTQQEDSAVYLCASSLRRGQTNTEAFFGQGTRLTVV.

There are a few counts of this clone. J is TRBJ2-7 and V is TRBV6-5; 10 bases map to TRBD2. Per germline, CDR1 MNHEY and CDR2 SVGAGI. With 8 bases clipped from V and 1 base from J, the junction kept 5 bases outside the gene matches. The CDR3 totals 14 residues. CDR3 sequence reads: CASRLAGASYEQYF. CDR3 DNA sequence: TGTGCCAGCCGGCTAGCGGGGGCTTCCTACGAGCAGTACTTC.

The J gene is TRBJ2-1, the V gene TRBV7-2, with D possibly TRBD1 on 5 matching bases. The CDR3 is 14 residues long. The germline V and J ends were trimmed by 4 bases and 2 bases, with 9 bases remaining between them. Germline V gene lookup returns CDR1 SGHTA and CDR2 FQGNSA. The CDR3 DNA reads as TGTGCCAGCAGCTCAACAGGCACCTACAATGAGCAGTTCTTC. Translated, it gives CASSSTGTYNEQFF.

V and J are TRBV10-2 and TRBJ2-1; the match to TRBD2 covers 11 bases. Losses at the gene ends were 6 bases for V and 2 bases for J; bases not matched to a gene: 6. The germline V gene encodes CDR1 WSHSY and CDR2 SAAADI. The CDR3 sequence is 16 residues long. CDR3 residues: CASRLAGGGTYNEQFF. The CDR3 DNA reads as TGCGCCAGCAGGTTAGCGGGGGGGGGCACCTACAATGAGCAGTTCTTC.

The rearrangement joins TRBV5-8 to TRBJ2-7; possibly TRBD2 for D (5 bases). There are 15 residues in the CDR3. V lost 4 bases and J lost 0, with 14 bases in between. In germline, CDR1 is SGHTS, CDR2 YDEGEE. CDR3 protein: CASSLRGSISYEQYF. CDR3 coding DNA: TGTGCCAGCAGCCTCCGGGGTAGCATCTCCTACGAGCAGTACTTC.

The DNA for the CDR3 is TGTGCCAGCAGCTCACCGGGACACAGAGTTTACGAGCAGTACTTC. This gives the protein CASSSPGHRVYEQYF. V is TRBV6-1 and J is TRBJ2-5; weak D call: TRBD1 (6 bases). The tail of the sequence fits TRBJ2-7 better, so the J call may be wrong. Germline V gene sequence: CDR1 MNHNS, CDR2 SASEGT. The CDR3 length is 15 residues.